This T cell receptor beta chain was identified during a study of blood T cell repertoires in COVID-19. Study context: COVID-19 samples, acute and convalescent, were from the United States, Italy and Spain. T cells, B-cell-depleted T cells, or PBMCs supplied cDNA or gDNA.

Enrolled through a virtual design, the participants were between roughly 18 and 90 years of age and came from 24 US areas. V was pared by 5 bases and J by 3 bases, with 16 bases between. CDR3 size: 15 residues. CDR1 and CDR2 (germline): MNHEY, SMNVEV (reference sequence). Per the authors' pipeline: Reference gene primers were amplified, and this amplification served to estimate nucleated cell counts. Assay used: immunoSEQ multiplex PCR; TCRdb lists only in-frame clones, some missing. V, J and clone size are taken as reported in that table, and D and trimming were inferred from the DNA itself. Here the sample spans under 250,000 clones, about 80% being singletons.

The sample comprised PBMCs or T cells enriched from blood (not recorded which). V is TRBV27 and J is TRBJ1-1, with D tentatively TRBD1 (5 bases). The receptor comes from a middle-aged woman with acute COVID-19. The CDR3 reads CASSPRRGGDTEAFF. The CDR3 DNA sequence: TGTGCCAGCAGTCCCCGGCGCGGGGGGGACACTGAAGCTTTCTTT.